This TCR beta chain came from a study of T cells in Graves' hyperthyroidism and ophthalmopathy. There are many counts of this clonotype. Its antigen is unknown. The CDR3 is made up of 14 amino acids. The V end lost 0 bases, the J end lost 3 bases, and 9 bases lay between the germline ends. CDR1 is MNHEY and CDR2 is SVGAGI in the germline V gene. The TCR beta CDR3 regions underwent amplification using RNA transcripts as the source. Using the HTBI primer set, a first-round RT-PCR was run on the TCR CDR3. TCRdb called the multiplex PCR reads again in MiXCR, with one record for every CDR3 protein. The top ten hold 50% of the sample, which has under 250,000 distinct CDR3 sequences, under 20% seen once. The patients, who ranged from 18 to 65 in age, presented with newly diagnosed hyperthyroidism lasting under 2 months. Fresh 10 ml peripheral blood yielded PBMCs. Findings and caveats of the study: A 13 V-J signature model discriminated ophthalmopathy versus stable hyperthyroidism. Most clonotypes expanded in thyroid above 0.001 were likewise present in blood.

The chain employs TRBV6-5 and TRBJ2-7; D remains unclear. Sequenced input: blood. This sequence was found in a man in his fifties or sixties with Graves' hyperthyroidism. The CDR3 spells CASSYSDRIYEQYF. The CDR3 coding sequence is TGTGCCAGCAGTTACTCTGACCGAATCTACGAGCAGTACTTC.